These 5 T cell receptor beta chains were sequenced from one sample in a study of tumor-infiltrating lymphocytes in primary liver carcinoma. Unsorted whole blood served as the source of blood RNA, and germline DNA was extracted as well. A primer matching the constant region was used to make TCR beta cDNA from approximately 520 ng of total RNA. Three nested multiplex PCR rounds of slightly modified ARM-PCR generated TCR beta libraries. Two initial PCR rounds of roughly 10 cycles each paired TRBV1-TRBV30 forward primers with a C-beta reverse primer. TCRdb independently ran MiXCR on the multiplex PCR reads; one entry per CDR3 protein. This repertoire shows 330,000 or so distinct CDR3 sequences, 65% found once; its top ten account for 6.5%. Sequencing was done on a sample of peripheral blood. The receptors were sampled from a man aged 35-49 years with primary liver carcinoma and hepatitis B virus infection.

This clonotype has only a few counts. The rearrangement links TRBV28 to TRBJ1-2; D not resolved. CDR1 and CDR2 (germline): MDHEN, SYDVKM. CDR3 length: 13 residues. The ends were cut back, 5 bases at V and 3 bases at J, with 10 bases in the middle. DNA for the CDR3: TGTGCCAGCAGTACCGGACGTGACTATGGCTACACCTTC. Protein product: CASSTGRDYGYTF.

The chain is built from TRBV10-3 and TRBJ2-1; TRBD2 agrees at 9 bases. Germline V gene lookup returns CDR1 ENHRY and CDR2 SYGVKD. V trimming: 8 bases; J trimming: 10 bases; junction bases outside the gene matches: 18. This CDR3 is 16 amino acids long. The CDR3 bases are TGTGCCATCGGACGAGCGGGAGGTGATATGGTCGGCGAGCAGTTCTTC. Protein product: CAIGRAGGDMVGEQFF.

Notes on this clonotype: A much larger clone sits a single nucleotide away, making a read error possible. This chain links TRBV29-1 with TRBJ2-7; 7 nucleotides align to TRBD1. V lost 7 bases and J lost 3; bases outside the gene matches: 12. Per germline, CDR1 SQVTM and CDR2 ANQGSEA. The CDR3 is 14 amino acids. The CDR3 DNA reads TGCAGCGCGCGAACAGGGGCGAGAGGCTACGAGCAGTACTTC. It specifies CSARTGARGYEQYF.

There are many counts of this clonotype. The gene calls are TRBV12-3 or TRBV12-4 and TRBJ2-3; weak D call: TRBD2 (6 bases). V was cut by 6 bases and J by 2 bases, with 15 bases left in between. This CDR3 comprises 15 residues. The DNA for the CDR3 is TGTGCCAGCAGCTCGACTAGTTACTACACAGATACGCAGTATTTT. The encoded protein is CASSSTSYYTDTQYF.

CDR3: CASSKSGHTDTQYF. CDR3 sequence (DNA): TGTGCCAGCAGCAAGAGCGGCCACACAGATACGCAGTATTTT. The rearrangement uses TRBV21-1 and TRBJ2-3; the table's D call, TRBD2, has no DNA check behind it. TRBV21-1 represents a pseudogene. The CDR3 has 14 residues.